The 27 T cell receptor beta chains given below trace back to one sample, sequenced in a study of siplizumab effects on memory and regulatory T cells. TCRdb keeps only in-frame clones here, not all; method: immunoSEQ multiplex PCR. The sample records under 140,000 clones, roughly 89% being singletons. The sequenced sample was CD4+ T cells sorted from blood. The receptors come from a human donor in good health.

This chain links TRBV4-2 with TRBJ2-1; 10 bases fit TRBD1. The CDR3 sequence is 16 residues long. Germline loops: CDR1 LGHNA, CDR2 YNFKEQ. J lost 5 bases, V lost 6 bases, and 10 bases had no gene match. The CDR3 DNA follows: TGTGCCAGCAGTAGGGGCCGGGACAGGGGAAACAATGAGCAGTTCTTC. Protein product: CASSRGRDRGNNEQFF.

The rearrangement uses TRBV27 and TRBJ1-1; D gene uncertain. The CDR3 covers 13 residues. V was cut by 5 bases and J by 4 bases, with 11 bases left in between. Germline-derived CDR1 and CDR2 are MNHEY and SMNVEV (reference sequence). CDR3: CASSHHQGTEAFF. Written as DNA, the CDR3 is TGTGCCAGCAGTCATCATCAAGGCACTGAAGCTTTCTTT.

The chain combines TRBV25-1 with TRBJ1-2; 7 bases align to TRBD1. V lost 5 bases and J lost 6; bases outside the gene matches: 6. The CDR3 is 13 amino acids. The germline V gene encodes CDR1 MGHDK and CDR2 SYGVNS. CDR3 coding DNA: TGTGCCAGCAGTCGGTCAGGGGGTGATGGCTACACCTTC. This gives the protein CASSRSGGDGYTF.

The chain is built from TRBV6-5 and TRBJ1-2, with TRBD1 identical over 7 bases. The CDR3 contains 13 residues. Trimming at V came to 4 bases and at J to 4 bases, leaving 3 bases not matched to a gene. Germline-derived CDR1 and CDR2 are MNHEY and SVGAGI. CDR3 DNA sequence: TGTGCCAGCAGTTCCCACAGGGGCTATGGCTACACCTTC. Amino acids: CASSSHRGYGYTF.

V gene TRBV7-3 combines with J gene TRBJ2-1, with 8 bases that match TRBD2. CDR3 length: 16 amino acids. V lost 4 bases, J lost 8 bases, and 13 bases stayed unmatched. Germline CDR1 and CDR2: SGHTA and FQGTGA. The CDR3 sequence: CASSSRAGDFSHEQFF. CDR3 bases: TGTGCCAGCAGCTCTCGAGCGGGAGACTTCAGCCATGAGCAGTTCTTC. Full variable domain (remainder filled in from reference TRBV7-3 and TRBJ2-1): GAGVSQTPSNKVTEKGKYVELRCDPISGHTALYWYRQSLGQGPEFLIYFQGTGAADDSGLPNDRFFAVRPEGSVSTLKIQRTERGDSAVYLCASSSRAGDFSHEQFFGPGTRLTVL.

The V call is TRBV5-1, the J call TRBJ2-2; D gene unclear. The CDR3 length is 15 residues. Trimming shortened V by 1 base and J by 1 base, and 8 bases separated the two germline ends. In germline, CDR1 is SGHRS, CDR2 YFSETQ. The CDR3 DNA reads TGCGCCAGCAGCTTGCCGATCGGGAACACCGGGGAGCTGTTTTTT. It yields the protein CASSLPIGNTGELFF. The complete variable domain, with remaining parts taken from reference TRBV5-1 and TRBJ2-2, reads KAGVTQTPRYLIKTRGQQVTLSCSPISGHRSVSWYQQTPGQGLQFLFEYFSETQRNKGNFPGRFSGRQFSNSRSEMNVSTLELGDSALYLCASSLPIGNTGELFFGEGSRLTVL.

The chain has TRBV19 and TRBJ1-5; perhaps TRBD1 as D (5 bases). Deletions cut 2 bases from V and 7 bases from J, with 9 bases between. The CDR3 totals 13 residues. Germline lookup yields CDR1 LNHDA and CDR2 SQIVND (reference sequence). CDR3 residues: CASSIPRAQPQHF. CDR3 nucleotides: TGTGCCAGTAGTATACCCAGGGCACAGCCCCAGCATTTT.

The gene calls are TRBV27 and TRBJ2-3; possible D gene TRBD1, 5 bases. Germline V gives CDR1 MNHEY, CDR2 SMNVEV (reference sequence). Trimming took 5 bases from V and 2 from J, leaving 23 bases between them. This CDR3 has 18 amino acids. Written as DNA, the CDR3 is TGTGCCAGCAGTCCCCCCACCCGGACATTAAGAGTCACAGATACGCAGTATTTT. Its translation: CASSPPTRTLRVTDTQYF.

The gene calls are TRBV10-3 and TRBJ2-3; TRBD2 aligns across 8 bases. V trimming: 9 bases; J trimming: 5 bases; junction bases outside the gene matches: 16. The CDR3 runs 16 residues. Germline V gives CDR1 ENHRY, CDR2 SYGVKD. DNA for the CDR3: TGTGCCATACAAGGGCGGGGGGCCGGTTCATTAGATACGCAGTATTTT. Protein sequence: CAIQGRGAGSLDTQYF.

The chain joins TRBV4-2 to TRBJ1-2, with D hard to call. Germline V gene sequence: CDR1 LGHNA, CDR2 YNFKEQ. There are 16 residues in the CDR3. V lost 1 base to trimming and J lost 7 bases, with 19 bases between them. The CDR3 is CASSQGVQRASSGYTF. CDR3 coding DNA: TGTGCCAGCAGCCAAGGGGTTCAGAGGGCCTCTAGTGGCTACACCTTC.

The chain recombines TRBV6-6 with TRBJ2-3, with 8 nucleotides matching TRBD2. The germline V gene encodes CDR1 MNHNY and CDR2 SVGAGI (reference sequence). This CDR3 spans 14 amino acids. The trim removed 11 bases at V and 1 base at J, leaving 8 bases unmatched. For the CDR3, the DNA is TGTGCCGTCCCCAGCGGGAGTCGCACAGATACGCAGTATTTT. It codes for CAVPSGSRTDTQYF.

J is TRBJ2-7 and V is TRBV18; tentative D call: TRBD1 (7 bases). This CDR3 contains 19 residues. V was trimmed by 2 bases and J by 3 bases, leaving 26 bases between them. Germline V lookup: CDR1 KGHSH, CDR2 LQKENI. The CDR3, as DNA: TGTGCCAGCTCACCATCGAGTAGGACTACCACCCCAGGGGGCTACGAGCAGTACTTC. Translating it yields CASSPSSRTTTPGGYEQYF.

The gene calls are TRBV6-5 and TRBJ2-1; the D is unclear. The CDR3 runs 15 residues. The germline V and J ends were trimmed by 2 bases and 1 base, with 9 bases remaining between them. CDR1 and CDR2 (germline): MNHEY, SVGAGI. The chain's CDR3 is CASSYVGWSYNEQFF. DNA for the CDR3: TGTGCCAGCAGTTACGTAGGGTGGTCCTACAATGAGCAGTTCTTC.

This chain connects TRBV7-9 to TRBJ1-1; D perhaps matches TRBD1 (6 bases). CDR1 is SEHNR and CDR2 is FQNEAQ in the germline V gene (reference sequence). CDR3 length: 13 amino acids. V was shortened by 1 base and J by 4 bases, with 7 bases between the two germline ends. The chain's CDR3 is CASSLEGGTEAFF. In DNA form, the CDR3 reads TGTGCCAGCAGCTTAGAGGGGGGCACTGAAGCTTTCTTT.

The chain has TRBV30 and TRBJ2-2; a possible D gene is TRBD2 (5 bases). The CDR3 consists of 14 residues. Germline values: CDR1 GTSNPN, CDR2 SVGIG (reference sequence). V lost 0 bases to trimming and J lost 3 bases, with 8 bases between them. CDR3 protein: CAWSVRRDTGELFF. As DNA, the CDR3 is TGTGCCTGGAGTGTACGGCGGGACACCGGGGAGCTGTTTTTT.

The V and J genes are TRBV5-4 and TRBJ2-3; 7 bases map to TRBD2. Germline CDR1 SGHNT, CDR2 YYREEE (reference sequence). The CDR3 length is 16 residues. J lost 0 bases, V lost 2 bases, and 6 bases had no gene match. The CDR3 nucleotides read TGTGCCAGCAGCTTCAAATTCGGGAGGAGCACAGATACGCAGTATTTT. Its translation is CASSFKFGRSTDTQYF.

This clone has a single count. The chain has TRBV27 and TRBJ2-1; 8 bases fit TRBD1. Germline CDR1 reads MNHEY; CDR2 reads SMNVEV (reference sequence). The CDR3 totals 16 residues. The V gene end was trimmed by 5 bases and the J gene end by 0 bases; junction bases not matched to a gene: 6. The DNA of the CDR3 is TGTGCCAGCAGTCCCTACAGGGGGATCTCCTACAATGAGCAGTTCTTC. Encoded protein: CASSPYRGISYNEQFF.

The V and J genes are TRBV4-1 and TRBJ2-7, with D unclear. There are 12 residues in the CDR3. Deletions cut 3 bases from V and 7 bases from J, with 10 bases between. The germline CDR1 and CDR2 sequences are MGHRA and YSYEKL. The CDR3 region is CASSHLNKEQYF. The CDR3 nucleotides are TGCGCCAGCAGCCACCTCAACAAAGAGCAGTACTTC.

The gene calls are TRBV19 and TRBJ1-4, with a weak D call TRBD1 (5 bases). Germline V gene lookup returns CDR1 LNHDA and CDR2 SQIVND (reference sequence). Trimming shortened V by 7 bases and J by 5 bases, and 20 bases separated the two germline ends. This CDR3 comprises 16 residues. CDR3 DNA sequence: TGTGCCAGTACCCAAAGGTGGTCAGGGAAAAATGAAAAACTGTTTTTT. Encoded protein: CASTQRWSGKNEKLFF.

The rearrangement joins TRBV25-1 to TRBJ1-1; no clear D gene. Germline loops: CDR1 MGHDK, CDR2 SYGVNS. CDR3 length: 12 residues. Trimming cost V 6 bases and J 5 bases, with 10 bases left between them. The CDR3 DNA reads TGTGCCAGCAGCCTCTCCTGGACTGAAGCTTTCTTT. Translated: CASSLSWTEAFF.

This chain links TRBV6-5 with TRBJ2-1, with D perhaps matching TRBD2 (5 bases). Germline loops: CDR1 MNHEY, CDR2 SVGAGI. The CDR3 sequence is 14 residues long. Trimming cost V 7 bases and J 8 bases, with 18 bases left between them. The CDR3 sequence: CASKIDWGSDEQFF. The DNA for the CDR3 is TGTGCCAGCAAAATCGACTGGGGTAGCGATGAGCAGTTCTTC.

The table lists this clone with a count of one. The V and J genes are TRBV27 and TRBJ2-1, with 8 bases fitting TRBD2. Losses at the gene ends were 3 bases for V and 2 bases for J; bases not matched to a gene: 3. This CDR3 region has 15 residues. Germline V lookup: CDR1 MNHEY, CDR2 SMNVEV (reference sequence). The CDR3 nucleotides are TGTGCCAGCAGTTTCGACGGGAGGGCCTACAATGAGCAGTTCTTC. Its translation is CASSFDGRAYNEQFF.

This clone was detected only once. The chain combines TRBV28 with TRBJ1-4, with a possible D match to TRBD1 (5 bases). The V end was cut by 4 bases, the J end by 5 bases, with 17 bases between. This CDR3 contains 16 residues. Germline CDR1 reads MDHEN; CDR2 reads SYDVKM. CDR3 sequence: CASSSIRGVGNEKLFF. The CDR3 DNA reads as TGTGCCAGCAGTTCCATCCGGGGGGTGGGGAATGAAAAACTGTTTTTT.

The V and J genes are TRBV7-2 and TRBJ1-6; no clear D gene. The CDR3 has 12 amino acids. Germline CDR1 reads SGHTA; CDR2 reads FQGNSA. V lost 1 base and J 7 bases, leaving 2 bases between the germline ends. DNA for the CDR3: TGTGCCAGCAGCTTAGGGAATTCACCCCTCCACTTT. Encoded protein: CASSLGNSPLHF.

This chain links TRBV6-5 with TRBJ2-1; TRBD2 is a possible D gene (6 bases). Trimming took 7 bases from V and 6 from J, leaving 19 bases between them. The germline gives CDR1 MNHEY, CDR2 SVGAGI. The CDR3 runs 15 residues. The CDR3 here is CASTLWGVKGNEQFF. The CDR3 region has the DNA TGTGCCAGCACCCTTTGGGGGGTGAAGGGCAATGAGCAGTTCTTC.

This chain connects TRBV19 to TRBJ2-3, with TRBD2 matching over 12 bases. The ends lost 6 bases at V and 4 bases at J; junction bases unmatched: 5. CDR1 LNHDA and CDR2 SQIVND come from the germline V gene (reference sequence). This CDR3 spans 15 amino acids. Written as DNA, the CDR3 is TGTGCCAGTAGCCGACTAGCGGGAGACGCAGATACGCAGTATTTT. This codes for CASSRLAGDADTQYF.

The chain carries TRBV6-1 and TRBJ1-1, with D possibly being TRBD1 (5 bases). V dropped 5 bases and J dropped 11 bases, with 12 bases sitting between them. CDR1 and CDR2 from the germline V gene are MNHNS and SASEGT. This CDR3 has 11 amino acids. The CDR3 spells CASSRDQKAFF. CDR3 sequence (DNA): TGTGCCAGCAGTCGGGACCAAAAGGCTTTCTTT.